The clone carrying this T cell receptor (beta chain) was counted a few times. Its specificity is not known. The source of the sample is a study of type 1 and type 2 diabetes patients. Study details: Samples came from type 1 diabetic, type 2 diabetic or nondiabetic people, recruited in China. The whole study generated 18,976,912 paired-end reads. Overall study results and limits: V and J gene usage correlated at about 0.97 between type 2 diabetes and control samples.

PCR was run on genomic DNA. Amplification of the beta chain CDR3 used 30 forward and 13 reverse multiplex primers. One entry per CDR3 protein results from TCRdb running MiXCR on the multiplex PCR reads. The data show 250,000 or so distinct CDR3 sequences, approximately 50% seen once. The germline CDR1 and CDR2 sequences are DFQATT and SNEGSKA (reference sequence). The CDR3 runs to 13 residues. J lost 7 bases, V lost 6 bases, and 11 bases had no gene match. The chain employs TRBV20-1 and TRBJ1-1; 7 nucleotides match TRBD1. Sequencing was performed on peripheral blood mononuclear cells (PBMCs). The receptor was derived from a man between 18 and 29 years old with type 2 diabetes. CDR3 loop: CSAGLTGRGEAFF. The CDR3 nucleotides read TGCAGTGCAGGCCTGACAGGGAGAGGTGAAGCTTTCTTT.